One and the same sample provided the 14 T cell receptor beta chains below, sequenced in a study of CD8 T cells in Susac syndrome. Roughly 0.45 to 1 ug RNA was reverse transcribed with random hexamers. TCRdb ran MiXCR on the immunoSEQ multiplex PCR reads and lists one entry per CDR3 protein. The sample holds around 220,000 distinct CDR3 sequences, 80% to 95% seen once. Source material: CD8+ T cells from PBMCs. Every receptor here comes from a human donor with multiple sclerosis.

The chain joins TRBV7-8 to TRBJ2-7, with 7 bases matching TRBD1. This CDR3 has 16 residues. V was clipped by 2 bases and J by 2 bases; unmatched bases: 9. Germline V gene sequence: CDR1 SGHVS, CDR2 FQNEAQ. CDR3 DNA sequence: TGTGCCAGCAGCTTATGGACAGGCCAAATTCCCTACGAGCAGTACTTC. It specifies CASSLWTGQIPYEQYF.

V gene TRBV7-9 combines with J gene TRBJ2-7, with TRBD2 matching over 9 bases. There are 16 residues in the CDR3. V shed 1 base and J 4 bases; nucleotides not matched to a gene: 8. Germline V gene lookup returns CDR1 SEHNR and CDR2 FQNEAQ (reference sequence). CDR3 nucleotides: TGTGCCAGCAGCTTAGGGGCTAGCGGGACCCCATACGAGCAGTACTTC. Translated, it gives CASSLGASGTPYEQYF.

The chain links TRBV7-9 to TRBJ2-1; no clear D gene. CDR1 is SEHNR, CDR2 FQNEAQ, per germline (reference sequence). This CDR3 comprises 13 residues. Trimming took off 1 base at V and 10 bases at J, with 11 bases between the two ends. The CDR3 region is CASSLVAYEEQFF. The CDR3, as DNA: TGTGCCAGCAGCTTAGTGGCTTACGAGGAGCAGTTCTTC.

The J gene is TRBJ1-2, the V gene TRBV5-8; 9 bases are a match to TRBD1. The junction had 12 bases not matched to a gene; V was cut back by 4 bases and J by 5 bases. Germline lookup yields CDR1 SGHTS and CDR2 YDEGEE. The CDR3 consists of 16 residues. CDR3 in amino acids: CASSLGTGRPIYGYTF. Written as DNA, the CDR3 is TGTGCCAGCAGCCTCGGGACAGGGCGTCCTATATATGGCTACACCTTC.

The chain uses TRBV27 and TRBJ2-7, with D perhaps assigned TRBD1 or TRBD2 (5 bases each). CDR1 is MNHEY, CDR2 SMNVEV, per germline (reference sequence). The V end was cut by 8 bases, the J end by 3 bases, with 14 bases between. The CDR3 totals 13 residues. CDR3 in amino acids: CASASGAYYEQYF. Here the CDR3 DNA reads TGTGCCAGCGCATCCGGGGCCTACTACGAGCAGTACTTC.

The gene calls are TRBV10-2 and TRBJ2-7; D uncertain. V gave up 5 bases and J gave up 4 bases, with 21 bases separating them. This CDR3 spans 16 amino acids. Germline V lookup: CDR1 WSHSY, CDR2 SAAADI. Here the CDR3 DNA reads TGCGCCAGCAGTAATCAGCCCCCCCCCAGATTGTACGAGCAGTACTTC. As protein: CASSNQPPPRLYEQYF.

This chain joins TRBV9 and TRBJ1-2; TRBD1 matches at 12 bases. The CDR3 has 16 amino acids. V trimming: 3 bases; J trimming: 7 bases; junction bases outside the gene matches: 10. Germline-derived CDR1 and CDR2 are SGDLS and YYNGEE. This CDR3 reads CASSGRDRGLASGYTF. Here the CDR3 DNA reads TGTGCCAGCAGCGGCCGGGACAGGGGGCTCGCGAGTGGCTACACCTTC. Full variable domain (missing parts from reference TRBV9 and TRBJ1-2): DSGVTQTPKHLITATGQRVTLRCSPRSGDLSVYWYQQSLDQGLQFLIQYYNGEERAKGNILERFSAQQFPDLHSELNLSSLELGDSALYFCASSGRDRGLASGYTFGSGTRLTVV.

CDR3 sequence reads: CASSPRGARDTGELFF. CDR3 nucleotides: TGTGCCAGCTCACCAAGGGGAGCGCGAGACACCGGGGAGCTGTTTTTT. The V call is TRBV18, the J call TRBJ2-2; perhaps D is TRBD1 or TRBD2 (5 bases each). The V gene lost 2 bases and the J gene lost 3 bases, with 13 bases spanning the gap. Germline CDR1 is KGHSH and CDR2 is LQKENI. The CDR3 contains 16 residues.

CDR3 residues: CASSQAPGPNTEAFF. DNA of the CDR3: TGCGCCAGCAGCCAAGCTCCGGGACCGAACACTGAAGCTTTCTTT. The V call is TRBV4-1, the J call TRBJ1-1, with a weak D call TRBD1 (5 bases). The CDR3 length is 15 residues. The V and J ends lost 1 base and 1 base respectively, with 10 bases between them. CDR1 is MGHRA, CDR2 YSYEKL, per germline.

The chain joins TRBV5-6 to TRBJ2-7, with a weak D call TRBD2 (5 bases). Trimming shortened V by 4 bases and J by 5 bases, and 16 bases separated the two germline ends. This CDR3 has 14 amino acids. The germline V gene has CDR1 SGHDT and CDR2 YYEEEE. The chain's CDR3 is CASSPTFSVHEQYF. The CDR3 bases are TGTGCCAGCAGCCCCACATTTAGCGTGCACGAGCAGTACTTC.

The chain joins TRBV20-1 to TRBJ2-1, with 8 bases that match TRBD2. J gave up 0 bases and V 5 bases, and 12 bases lay outside the gene matches. The CDR3 is 17 amino acids. CDR1 and CDR2 from the germline V gene are DFQATT and SNEGSKA (reference sequence). CDR3 nucleotides: TGCAGTGCTCCCCTAGGCCTAGCGGGCAGCTCCTACAATGAGCAGTTCTTC. Translated: CSAPLGLAGSSYNEQFF.

The chain links TRBV5-1 to TRBJ2-1; TRBD1 or TRBD2 may be the D gene (6 bases each). Per germline, CDR1 SGHRS and CDR2 YFSETQ. There are 14 residues in the CDR3. Trimming shortened V by 5 bases and J by 7 bases, and 16 bases separated the two germline ends. This chain's CDR3 is CASSGGQDGNEQFF. Written as DNA, the CDR3 is TGCGCCAGCAGTGGGGGGCAGGATGGTAATGAGCAGTTCTTC. The full variable domain, completed using reference TRBV5-1 and TRBJ2-1, is KAGVTQTPRYLIKTRGQQVTLSCSPISGHRSVSWYQQTPGQGLQFLFEYFSETQRNKGNFPGRFSGRQFSNSRSEMNVSTLELGDSALYLCASSGGQDGNEQFFGPGTRLTVL.

V is TRBV27 and J is TRBJ2-7; either TRBD1 or TRBD2 may supply D (5 bases each). Germline assignment: CDR1 MNHEY and CDR2 SMNVEV (reference sequence). The CDR3 contains 14 residues. The V end was cut by 9 bases, the J end by 2 bases, with 17 bases between. CDR3 DNA: TGTGCCAGTAGCGTCGGGACGGAAACCTACGAGCAGTACTTC. Protein product: CASSVGTETYEQYF.

This chain uses TRBV3-1 with TRBJ1-1, with unresolved D. V lost 1 base, J lost 1 base, and 13 bases lay in between. The CDR3 covers 16 residues. Per germline, CDR1 LGHDT and CDR2 YNNKEL (reference sequence). This CDR3 reads CASSQGWGVENTEAFF. The CDR3 DNA reads TGTGCCAGCAGCCAAGGATGGGGTGTAGAGAACACTGAAGCTTTCTTT.